Sequencing of this T cell receptor beta chain was carried out in a study of blood T cell repertoires in COVID-19. Study background: Sample material is recorded as cDNA or gDNA derived from T cells, B-cell-depleted T cells, or PBMCs.

The protocol was immunoSEQ multiplex PCR, while the TCRdb copy is restricted to in-frame clones and leaves out a portion. The sample shows 140,000 or so clones, over 70% of them seen only once. This CDR3 is built from 15 residues. With V trimmed by 3 bases and J by 5 bases, 4 bases remained unmatched. The V gene's germline CDR1 is SGHTA and CDR2 FQGNSA. This receptor was identified in a man aged 50-59 years who had recovered from COVID-19. The chain uses TRBV7-2 and TRBJ2-7; 13 bases are shared with TRBD2. Sequenced input: peripheral blood. This chain's CDR3 is CASSFPTSGGNEQYF. CDR3 bases: TGTGCCAGCAGCTTTCCGACTAGCGGGGGGAACGAGCAGTACTTC.